This T cell receptor beta chain appears in the sequencing data of a study of blood T cell repertoires in COVID-19. Across the whole study: COVID-19 samples collected from the United States, Italy and Spain covered acute and convalescent phases.

V trimming: 3 bases; J trimming: 5 bases; junction bases outside the gene matches: 6. The germline CDR1 and CDR2 sequences are LGHNA and YNFKEQ. This CDR3 contains 16 residues. In the original workflow: By means of reference gene primer amplification, nucleated cell counts were estimated. Assay used: immunoSEQ multiplex PCR; TCRdb lists only in-frame clones, some missing. Clone size and the V and J calls come from that table; the DNA yielded D and trimming. In the table there are over 250,000 clones, around 87% of which are singletons. Researchers sorted participants into cohorts using their self-reported clinical history.

V and J are TRBV4-2 and TRBJ2-1; 11 bases are a match to TRBD2. This sequence originates from a woman aged 30 to 39 who had recovered from COVID-19. Sample: PBMCs or T cells enriched from blood (not recorded which). The DNA of the CDR3 is TGTGCCAGCAGCCACCCCCTACTAGCGGGGGACAATGAGCAGTTCTTC. As protein: CASSHPLLAGDNEQFF.